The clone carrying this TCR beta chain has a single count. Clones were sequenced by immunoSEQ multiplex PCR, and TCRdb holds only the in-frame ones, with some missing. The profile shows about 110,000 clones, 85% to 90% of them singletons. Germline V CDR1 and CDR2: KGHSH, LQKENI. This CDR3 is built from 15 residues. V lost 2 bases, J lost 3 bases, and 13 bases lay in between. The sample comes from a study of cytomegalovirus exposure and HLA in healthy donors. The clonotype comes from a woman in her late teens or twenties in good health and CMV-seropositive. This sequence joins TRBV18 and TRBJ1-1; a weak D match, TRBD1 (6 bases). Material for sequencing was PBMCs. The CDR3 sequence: CASSPRGGVYTEAFF. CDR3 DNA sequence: TGTGCCAGCTCACCAAGGGGGGGTGTTTACACTGAAGCTTTCTTT.